The 25 T cell receptor beta chains listed next were all sequenced from one sample in a study of control samples from healthy donors and cancer patients. Data came from immunoSEQ multiplex PCR; TCRdb stores just in-frame clones and leaves some out. The data contain some 100,000 clones, around 88% of them singletons. The sample consisted of blood. These TCRs come from a man younger than 40 in good health.

The genes are TRBV3-1 (or the pseudogene TRBV3-2) and TRBJ2-5; D not resolved. The CDR3 is 13 residues long. Trimming left V 4 bases short and J 5 bases short, with 11 bases between. Germline loops: CDR1 LGHDT, CDR2 YNNKEL (reference sequence). The CDR3 coding sequence is TGTGCCAGCAGCCGGCGCTTGGGGGAGACCCAGTACTTC. Its protein product is CASSRRLGETQYF.

J is TRBJ2-1 and V is TRBV5-1; TRBD1 matches at 8 bases. Per the germline V gene, CDR1 is SGHRS and CDR2 is YFSETQ. V lost 0 bases, J lost 8 bases, and 10 bases stayed unmatched. CDR3 size: 16 residues. The CDR3 coding sequence is TGCGCCAGCAGCTTGGTTATGGGGACAGGACATGATGAGCAGTTCTTC. It is translated as CASSLVMGTGHDEQFF.

The rearrangement links TRBV7-9 to TRBJ1-4, with 8 bases lining up with TRBD1. The germline V gene has CDR1 SEHNR and CDR2 FQNEAQ (reference sequence). J gave up 7 bases and V 5 bases, and 6 bases lay outside the gene matches. CDR3 size: 14 residues. The DNA of the CDR3 is TGTGCCAGCAGCGAGGGACAGGATGCTGAAAAACTGTTTTTT. Residues: CASSEGQDAEKLFF.

CDR3 in amino acids: CASIFAGELFF. CDR3 DNA: TGTGCCAGCATTTTCGCCGGGGAGCTGTTTTTT. This chain links TRBV27 with TRBJ2-2; D gene unclear. The germline V gene has CDR1 MNHEY and CDR2 SMNVEV (reference sequence). The CDR3 has 11 amino acids. Trimming stripped 7 bases from V and 6 bases from J, with 6 bases between.

This chain links TRBV7-9 with TRBJ2-7; 7 bases are shared with TRBD2. Per germline, CDR1 SEHNR and CDR2 FQNEAQ (reference sequence). The CDR3 totals 14 residues. Trimming removed 5 bases from V and 0 bases from J; junction bases left unmatched: 4. The CDR3 region is CASSHRTSSYEQYF. DNA of the CDR3: TGTGCCAGCAGCCATCGGACTAGCTCCTACGAGCAGTACTTC.

This chain uses TRBV6-6 with TRBJ1-4; weak D call: TRBD1 (6 bases). Germline CDR1 and CDR2: MNHNY and SVGAGI (reference sequence). V dropped 3 bases and J dropped 15 bases, with 11 bases sitting between them. CDR3 length: 11 amino acids. CDR3 in DNA: TGTGCCAGCAGTTATGGACAGATTATGTTTTTT. It encodes CASSYGQIMFF.

The rearrangement uses TRBV7-9 and TRBJ2-2, with 11 nucleotides matching TRBD2. The CDR3 extends over 15 amino acids. Germline CDR1 SEHNR, CDR2 FQNEAQ (reference sequence). V lost 5 bases, J lost 6 bases, and 5 bases stayed unmatched. The CDR3 nucleotides are TGTGCCAGCAGCCAAACTAGCGGGAGAGCCGGGGAGCTGTTTTTT. This translates into CASSQTSGRAGELFF.

The J gene is TRBJ2-2, the V gene TRBV19; tentatively, D is TRBD1 (7 bases). V dropped 6 bases and J dropped 7 bases, with 21 bases sitting between them. This CDR3 region has 16 residues. Germline CDR1 is LNHDA and CDR2 is SQIVND (reference sequence). CDR3 amino acids: CASRREDRTLGGELFF. The CDR3, as DNA: TGTGCCAGTAGAAGGGAGGACAGGACTTTGGGCGGGGAGCTGTTTTTT.

This clone was seen only once. The rearrangement joins TRBV6-1 to TRBJ2-1; D is ambiguous. Per the germline V gene, CDR1 is MNHNS and CDR2 is SASEGT. V was clipped by 2 bases and J by 3 bases, with 14 bases between them. The CDR3 covers 16 residues. CDR3 sequence: CASSELAGDLYNEQFF. CDR3 nucleotides: TGTGCCAGCAGTGAATTGGCAGGTGACCTCTACAATGAGCAGTTCTTC.

The chain recombines TRBV24-1 with TRBJ2-5, with 7 bases matching TRBD1. This CDR3 contains 16 residues. V trimming: 3 bases; J trimming: 0 bases; junction bases outside the gene matches: 6. Looked up from germline, CDR1 is KGHDR and CDR2 is SFDVKD. For the CDR3, the DNA is TGTGCCACCAGTGATATGGGGGACAGAAACCAAGAGACCCAGTACTTC. Translation: CATSDMGDRNQETQYF.

The V and J genes are TRBV7-3 and TRBJ1-2, with 7 bases fitting TRBD1. In germline, CDR1 is SGHTA, CDR2 FQGTGA. The CDR3 is made up of 14 amino acids. Trimming took 5 bases from V and 4 from J; bases not matched to a gene: 7. The DNA for the CDR3 is TGTGCCAGCAGCCTTCGACAGGGAGTCTATGGCTACACCTTC. Translating it yields CASSLRQGVYGYTF.

The chain links TRBV6-6 to TRBJ1-4; D unclear. This CDR3 contains 10 residues. The germline V gene has CDR1 MNHNY and CDR2 SVGAGI (reference sequence). The V end lost 8 bases, the J end lost 5 bases, and 3 bases lay between the germline ends. CDR3 sequence: CASGNEKLFF. The CDR3 DNA reads TGTGCCAGCGGCAATGAAAAACTGTTTTTT.

The gene calls are TRBV27 and TRBJ2-7; D tentatively fits TRBD1 or TRBD2 (6 bases each). The CDR3 extends over 12 amino acids. V lost 8 bases to trimming and J lost 5 bases, with 13 bases between them. Germline-derived CDR1 and CDR2 are MNHEY and SMNVEV (reference sequence). This CDR3 reads CASGGGTHEQYF. CDR3 in DNA: TGTGCCAGCGGAGGGGGAACCCACGAGCAGTACTTC.

The V gene is TRBV24-1, the J gene TRBJ2-2; D remains unclear. The germline V gene has CDR1 KGHDR and CDR2 SFDVKD. V lost 3 bases and J 5 bases, leaving 12 bases between the germline ends. CDR3 length: 15 residues. DNA of the CDR3: TGTGCCACCAGTGATGAACGGACGTTTACCGGGGAGCTGTTTTTT. Its translation is CATSDERTFTGELFF.

The chain has TRBV11-2 and TRBJ1-5; D is undetermined. This CDR3 is 14 amino acids long. Germline V gives CDR1 SGHAT, CDR2 FQNNGV. Trimming shortened V by 5 bases and J by 0 bases, and 8 bases separated the two germline ends. CDR3 nucleotide sequence: TGTGCCAGCAGCACCGAGAATAGCAATCAGCCCCAGCATTTT. As protein: CASSTENSNQPQHF.

The V gene is TRBV19, the J gene TRBJ2-7, with D hard to call. The CDR3 has 13 residues. V was shortened by 10 bases and J by 2 bases, with 15 bases between the two germline ends. Germline-derived CDR1 and CDR2 are LNHDA and SQIVND (reference sequence). The CDR3 sequence is CATHGVLTYEQYF. The CDR3 bases are TGTGCCACCCATGGGGTCCTCACCTACGAGCAGTACTTC.

The CDR3 DNA sequence: TGTGCCAGCAGTCTACCGATCGAGCCCCAGCATTTT. Its translation is CASSLPIEPQHF. This chain connects TRBV28 to TRBJ1-5; D is uncertain. There are 12 residues in the CDR3. The germline gives CDR1 MDHEN, CDR2 SYDVKM. With 5 bases removed from V and 8 bases from J, the gap between germline ends came to 10 bases.

The J gene is TRBJ2-1, the V gene TRBV12-5, with unresolved D. There are 14 residues in the CDR3. The germline V gene has CDR1 LGHNT and CDR2 FRNRAP. Trimming pared 6 bases from V and 0 bases from J, leaving 9 bases between. CDR3 DNA sequence: TGTGCTAGTGGACTACTGACCTCCTACAATGAGCAGTTCTTC. Amino acids: CASGLLTSYNEQFF.

The chain joins TRBV28 to TRBJ1-4; no definite D call. Germline-derived CDR1 and CDR2 are MDHEN and SYDVKM. The CDR3 runs 12 residues. The V and J ends lost 6 bases and 6 bases respectively, with 8 bases between them. CDR3 sequence: CASSQEDEKLFF. The CDR3 DNA follows: TGTGCCAGCAGCCAGGAGGATGAAAAACTGTTTTTT.

This clone was observed a single time. V and J are TRBV3-1 (or the pseudogene TRBV3-2) and TRBJ1-2; unclear D gene. The CDR3 is made up of 15 amino acids. V was cut by 0 bases and J by 6 bases, with 14 bases left in between. The germline V gene has CDR1 LGHDT and CDR2 YNNKEL (reference sequence). CDR3 sequence: CASSQDLTRQHGYTF. The CDR3 DNA reads TGTGCCAGCAGCCAAGATCTAACCCGCCAGCATGGCTACACCTTC.

The V call is TRBV12-3 or TRBV12-4, the J call TRBJ1-1, with D tentatively TRBD1 (5 bases). CDR3 length equals 13 residues. V lost 2 bases to trimming and J lost 1 base, with 5 bases between them. The CDR3 reads CASSLQGNTEAFF. In nucleotides, the CDR3 is TGTGCCAGCAGTTTACAGGGGAACACTGAAGCTTTCTTT.

The gene calls are TRBV15 and TRBJ2-7; D might be TRBD1 (6 bases). V was trimmed by 1 base and J by 7 bases, leaving 14 bases between them. The CDR3 consists of 14 residues. Looked up from germline, CDR1 is LNHNV and CDR2 is YYDKDF (reference sequence). In DNA form, the CDR3 reads TGTGCCACCAGCAGAGTACGGACAGCGTTAGAGCAGTACTTC. This translates into CATSRVRTALEQYF.

The chain has TRBV30 and TRBJ2-2, with D possibly called TRBD1 or TRBD2 (6 bases each). With 3 bases removed from V and 7 bases from J, the gap between germline ends came to 12 bases. Germline CDR1 and CDR2: GTSNPN and SVGIG (reference sequence). The CDR3 totals 13 residues. The CDR3 DNA sequence: TGTGCCTGGAGGGTGGGGGGCAGCGGGGAGCTGTTTTTT. Amino acids: CAWRVGGSGELFF.

V gene TRBV5-6 combines with J gene TRBJ2-7; D is perhaps TRBD1 (6 bases). This CDR3 contains 13 residues. In germline, CDR1 is SGHDT, CDR2 YYEEEE. The V and J ends lost 4 bases and 2 bases respectively, with 10 bases between them. CDR3 DNA sequence: TGTGCCAGCAGCCCCAGACAGGCCTACGAGCAGTACTTC. It translates to CASSPRQAYEQYF.

The genes are TRBV6-5 and TRBJ2-7; 8 bases are shared with TRBD2. This CDR3 comprises 15 residues. CDR1 MNHEY and CDR2 SVGAGI come from the germline V gene. V dropped 6 bases and J dropped 1; count of bases not matched to a gene: 8. This chain's CDR3 is CASSQGLGYSYEQYF. CDR3 coding DNA: TGTGCCAGCAGCCAGGGACTAGGGTATTCCTACGAGCAGTACTTC.